This record looks at one TCR beta chain sequence and its context. What it binds is not known. Each patient experienced a relapse that followed autologous stem cell transplantation, and brentuximab vedotin exposure varied. These data are taken from a study of PD-1 blockade in classical Hodgkin lymphoma. Libraries were prepared by immunoSEQ multiplex PCR; TCRdb keeps only in-frame clonotypes and omits some of them. Among about 50,000 clones listed, around 78% were seen once. Germline assignment: CDR1 SGHAT and CDR2 FQNNGV. This CDR3 is built from 16 residues. V lost 4 bases, J lost 2 bases, and 5 bases stayed unmatched. General study findings and limits: Patients starting nivolumab less than 1 year after ASCT had lower diversity and were excluded from later analyses. The study found that TCR diversity rose significantly by C4D1 in CD4+ but not CD8+ cells.

Sequenced material: peripheral blood mononuclear cells (PBMCs), taken before the second cycle of nivolumab. The TCR originated in a human donor with classical Hodgkin lymphoma. This chain connects TRBV11-2 to TRBJ2-2, with 9 nucleotides matching TRBD2. The CDR3 protein is CASSWIAGVNTGELFF. The CDR3, as DNA: TGTGCCAGCAGCTGGATAGCGGGGGTTAACACCGGGGAGCTGTTTTTT.